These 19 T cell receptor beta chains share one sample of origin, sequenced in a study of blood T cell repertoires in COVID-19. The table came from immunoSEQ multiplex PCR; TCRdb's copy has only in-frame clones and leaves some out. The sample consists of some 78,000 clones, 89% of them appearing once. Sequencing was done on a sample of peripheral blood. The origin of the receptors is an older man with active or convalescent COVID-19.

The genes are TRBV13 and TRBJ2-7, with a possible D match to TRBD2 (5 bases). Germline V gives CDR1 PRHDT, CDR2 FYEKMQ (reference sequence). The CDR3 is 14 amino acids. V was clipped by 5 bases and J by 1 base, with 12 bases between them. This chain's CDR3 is CASSPIGESYEQYF. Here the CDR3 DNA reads TGTGCCAGCAGCCCTATTGGGGAGTCCTACGAGCAGTACTTC. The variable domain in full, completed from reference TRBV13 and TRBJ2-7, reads AAGVIQSPRHLIKEKRETATLKCYPIPRHDTVYWYQQGPGQDPQFLISFYEKMQSDKGSIPDRFSAQQFSDYHSELNMSSLELGDSALYFCASSPIGESYEQYFGPGTRLTVT.

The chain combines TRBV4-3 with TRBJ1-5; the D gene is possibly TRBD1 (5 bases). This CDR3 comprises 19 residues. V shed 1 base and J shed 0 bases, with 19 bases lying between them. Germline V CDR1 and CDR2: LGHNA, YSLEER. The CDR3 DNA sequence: TGCGCCAGCAGCCAAGGTCCCCGGGGGATTGAGCATAGCAATCAGCCCCAGCATTTT. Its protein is CASSQGPRGIEHSNQPQHF.

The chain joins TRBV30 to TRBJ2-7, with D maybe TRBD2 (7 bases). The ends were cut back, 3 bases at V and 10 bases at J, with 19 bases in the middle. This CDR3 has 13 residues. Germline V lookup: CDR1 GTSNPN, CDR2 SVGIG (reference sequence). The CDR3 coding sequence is TGTGCCTGGAGCCTACCCTTGGGGGGGCACCAGTACTTC. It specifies CAWSLPLGGHQYF.

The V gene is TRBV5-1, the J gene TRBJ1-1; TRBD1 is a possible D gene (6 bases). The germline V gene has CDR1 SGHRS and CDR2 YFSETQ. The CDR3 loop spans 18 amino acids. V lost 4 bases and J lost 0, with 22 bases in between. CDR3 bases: TGCGCCAGCAGCCCCCTACAGGGTTGGGGAGCCGTGAACACTGAAGCTTTCTTT. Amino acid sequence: CASSPLQGWGAVNTEAFF.

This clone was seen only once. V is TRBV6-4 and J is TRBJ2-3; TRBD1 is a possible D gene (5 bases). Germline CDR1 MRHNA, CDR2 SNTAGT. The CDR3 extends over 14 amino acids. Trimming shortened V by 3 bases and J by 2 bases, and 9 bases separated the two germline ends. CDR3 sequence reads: CASSEQAHTDTQYF. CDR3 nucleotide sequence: TGTGCCAGCAGTGAACAGGCTCACACAGATACGCAGTATTTT.

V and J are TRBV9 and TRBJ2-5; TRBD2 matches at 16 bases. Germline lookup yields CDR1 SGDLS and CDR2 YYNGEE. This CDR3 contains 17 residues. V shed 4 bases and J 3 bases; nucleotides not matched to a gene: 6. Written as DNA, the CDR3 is TGTGCCAGCAGCCCGGGACTAGCGGGGGGGCCGGAAGAGACCCAGTACTTC. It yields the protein CASSPGLAGGPEETQYF.

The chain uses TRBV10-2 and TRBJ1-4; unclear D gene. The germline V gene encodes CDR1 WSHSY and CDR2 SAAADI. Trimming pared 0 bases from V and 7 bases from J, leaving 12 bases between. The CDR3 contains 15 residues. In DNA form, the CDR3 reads TGCGCCAGCAGTGAGTCGTGGCCCTCGGGTGAAAAACTGTTTTTT. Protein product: CASSESWPSGEKLFF.

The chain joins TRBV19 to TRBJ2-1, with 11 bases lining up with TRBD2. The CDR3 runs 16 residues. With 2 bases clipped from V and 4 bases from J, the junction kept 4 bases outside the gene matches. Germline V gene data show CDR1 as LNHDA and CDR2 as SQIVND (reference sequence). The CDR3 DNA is TGTGCCAGTAGTATATCGCTAGCGGGGGGTTACAATGAGCAGTTCTTC. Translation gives CASSISLAGGYNEQFF.

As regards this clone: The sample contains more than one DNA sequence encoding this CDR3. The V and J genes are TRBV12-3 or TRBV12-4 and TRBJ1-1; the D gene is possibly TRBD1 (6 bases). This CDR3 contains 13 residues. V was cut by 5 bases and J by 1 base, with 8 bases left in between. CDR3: CASSLQGNTEAFF. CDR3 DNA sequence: TGTGCCAGCAGTCTACAGGGGAACACTGAAGCTTTCTTT.

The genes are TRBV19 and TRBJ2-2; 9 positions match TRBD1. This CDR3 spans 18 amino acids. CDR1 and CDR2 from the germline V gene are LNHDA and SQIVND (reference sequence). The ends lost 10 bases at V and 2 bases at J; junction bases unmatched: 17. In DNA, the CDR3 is TGTGCCACCCAGGGGGGACAGGGAAGAGGTCTTAACACCGGGGAGCTGTTTTTT. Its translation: CATQGGQGRGLNTGELFF.

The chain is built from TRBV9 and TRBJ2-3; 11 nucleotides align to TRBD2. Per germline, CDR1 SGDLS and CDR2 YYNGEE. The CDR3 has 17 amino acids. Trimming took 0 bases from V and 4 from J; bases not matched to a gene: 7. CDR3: CASSVAILAGGPDTQYF. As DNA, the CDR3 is TGTGCCAGCAGCGTAGCTATATTAGCGGGGGGGCCAGATACGCAGTATTTT.

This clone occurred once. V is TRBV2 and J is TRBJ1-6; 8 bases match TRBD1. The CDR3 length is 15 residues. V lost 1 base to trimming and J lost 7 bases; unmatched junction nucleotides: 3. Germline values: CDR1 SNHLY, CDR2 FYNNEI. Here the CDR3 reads CASSEGTGLNSPLHF. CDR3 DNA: TGTGCCAGCAGTGAAGGGACAGGGTTGAATTCACCCCTCCACTTT.

CDR3 in amino acids: CASSLSHRYTEAFF. CDR3 in DNA: TGTGCCAGCAGTTTATCACACAGGTACACTGAAGCTTTCTTT. J is TRBJ1-1 and V is TRBV28; D possibly corresponds to TRBD1 (5 bases). Trimming removed 1 base at V and 3 bases at J, with 9 bases between. Germline values: CDR1 MDHEN, CDR2 SYDVKM. The CDR3 consists of 14 residues. The complete variable domain, with remaining parts taken from reference TRBV28 and TRBJ1-1, reads DVKVTQSSRYLVKRTGEKVFLECVQDMDHENMFWYRQDPGLGLRLIYFSYDVKMKEKGDIPEGYSVSREKKERFSLILESASTNQTSMYLCASSLSHRYTEAFFGQGTRLTVV.

The CDR3 nucleotides are TGTGCCAGCAGCGCGAACACTGGGGCCAACGTCCTGACTTTC. Translating it yields CASSANTGANVLTF. V is TRBV9 and J is TRBJ2-6; D gene uncertain. V lost 3 bases to trimming and J lost 2 bases, with 6 bases between them. The CDR3 has 14 amino acids. Germline CDR1 SGDLS, CDR2 YYNGEE.

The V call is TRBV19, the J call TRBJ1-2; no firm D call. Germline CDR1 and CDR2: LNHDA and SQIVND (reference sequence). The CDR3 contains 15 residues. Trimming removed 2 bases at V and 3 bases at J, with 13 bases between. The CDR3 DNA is TGTGCCAGTAGTATATTTATGGAGCTTCACTATGGCTACACCTTC. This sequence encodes CASSIFMELHYGYTF.

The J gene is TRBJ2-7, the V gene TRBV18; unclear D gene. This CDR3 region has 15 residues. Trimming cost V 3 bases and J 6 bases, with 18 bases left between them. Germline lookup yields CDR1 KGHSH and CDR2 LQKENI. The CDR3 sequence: CASSPLTQDLGEQYF. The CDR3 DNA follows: TGTGCCAGCTCACCCCTAACCCAGGATCTGGGCGAGCAGTACTTC.

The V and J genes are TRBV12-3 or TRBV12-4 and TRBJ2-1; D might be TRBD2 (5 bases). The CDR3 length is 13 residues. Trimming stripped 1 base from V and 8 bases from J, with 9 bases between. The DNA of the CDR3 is TGTGCCAGCAGTTTAGGGTGGGGAGATGAGCAGTTCTTC. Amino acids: CASSLGWGDEQFF.

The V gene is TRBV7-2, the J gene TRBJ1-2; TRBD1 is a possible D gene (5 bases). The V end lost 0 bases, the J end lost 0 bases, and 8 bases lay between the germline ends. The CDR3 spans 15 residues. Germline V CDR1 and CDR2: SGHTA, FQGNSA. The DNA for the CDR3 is TGTGCCAGCAGCTTAGCGACAGTAGCTAACTATGGCTACACCTTC. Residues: CASSLATVANYGYTF.

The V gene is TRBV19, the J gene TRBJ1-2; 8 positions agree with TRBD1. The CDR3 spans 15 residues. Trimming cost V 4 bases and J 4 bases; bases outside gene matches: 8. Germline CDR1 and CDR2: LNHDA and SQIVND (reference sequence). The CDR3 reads CASSNSGTGLYGYTF. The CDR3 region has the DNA TGTGCCAGTAGTAACTCCGGGACAGGCCTCTATGGCTACACCTTC. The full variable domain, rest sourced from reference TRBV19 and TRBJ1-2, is DGGITQSPKYLFRKEGQNVTLSCEQNLNHDAMYWYRQDPGQGLRLIYYSQIVNDFQKGDIAEGYSVSREKKESFPLTVTSAQKNPTAFYLCASSNSGTGLYGYTFGSGTRLTVV.